Listed below are T cell receptor beta chains from one sample, sequenced in a study of T cell repertoires in cytomegalovirus infection. MiXCR, run by TCRdb on the reads, gives a single entry per CDR3 protein. Here the sample spans about 900,000 distinct CDR3 sequences, roughly 30% being singletons. Their cognate antigens are unknown. The specimen comprised cultured CD8+ T cells from PBMCs, sampled from culture after CMV antigen stimulation. Receptor source: a human donor in good health (CMV status not recorded). Some clones in this sample may be carry-over from other donors' samples. Each CDR3 is given with its conserved first and last residue. Each record gives: D gene, J gene, clone size, V gene, CDR3 protein, CDR3 DNA. The D gene is left open where the match is weak. Clone size is given for some rows only: seen once, a few or many times, or a class if the clone is expanded.

d_call: -
j_call: TRBJ2-1
clone_size: -
v_call: TRBV6-5
cdr3_aa: CASSYSLMGPYNEQFF
cdr3_nt: TGTGCCAGCAGTTACTCCCTCATGGGACCCTACAATGAGCAGTTCTTC

d_call: TRBD1
j_call: TRBJ1-5
clone_size: few
v_call: TRBV10-3
cdr3_aa: CAVGDRDGSNQPQHF
cdr3_nt: TGTGCCGTGGGGGACAGGGATGGGAGCAATCAGCCCCAGCATTTT

d_call: -
j_call: TRBJ1-2
clone_size: many
v_call: TRBV4-1
cdr3_aa: CASSQGQGAEFNYGYTF
cdr3_nt: TGCGCCAGCAGCCAAGGGCAAGGGGCCGAATTTAACTATGGCTACACCTTC

d_call: -
j_call: TRBJ1-4
clone_size: -
v_call: TRBV7-6
cdr3_aa: CASSLEGSGNEKLFF
cdr3_nt: TGTGCCAGCAGCTTAGAGGGGAGTGGGAATGAAAAACTGTTTTTT

d_call: TRBD2
j_call: TRBJ2-6
clone_size: -
v_call: TRBV12-3/TRBV12-4
cdr3_aa: CASSQTSALAGANVLTF
cdr3_nt: TGTGCCAGCAGTCAGACTAGCGCTCTGGCTGGGGCCAACGTCCTGACTTTC

d_call: TRBD1
j_call: TRBJ2-2
clone_size: few
v_call: TRBV28
cdr3_aa: CASRADRVYDGELFF
cdr3_nt: TGTGCCAGCAGAGCCGACAGGGTGTACGACGGGGAGCTGTTTTTT

d_call: -
j_call: TRBJ2-1
clone_size: few
v_call: TRBV20-1
cdr3_aa: CSASATGIGTYNEQFF
cdr3_nt: TGCAGTGCTAGTGCAACAGGGATAGGAACCTACAATGAGCAGTTCTTC

d_call: -
j_call: TRBJ1-2
clone_size: few
v_call: TRBV19
cdr3_aa: CASSAQPGRLNYGYTF
cdr3_nt: TGTGCCAGTAGTGCCCAACCGGGACGCCTTAACTATGGCTACACCTTC

d_call: -
j_call: TRBJ1-3
clone_size: few
v_call: TRBV7-2
cdr3_aa: CATTPGTSGNTIYF
cdr3_nt: TGTGCCACTACCCCGGGGACTTCAGGAAACACCATATATTTT

d_call: -
j_call: TRBJ1-5
clone_size: few
v_call: TRBV29-1
cdr3_aa: CSVAPGMNQPQHF
cdr3_nt: TGCAGCGTTGCCCCGGGGATGAATCAGCCCCAGCATTTT

d_call: -
j_call: TRBJ1-5
clone_size: -
v_call: TRBV29-1
cdr3_aa: CSLNPGRWGGPQHF
cdr3_nt: TGCAGCCTAAACCCTGGGCGCTGGGGGGGGCCCCAGCATTTT

d_call: -
j_call: TRBJ2-3
clone_size: -
v_call: TRBV7-8
cdr3_aa: CASSLPGATDTQYF
cdr3_nt: TGTGCCAGCAGCTTACCTGGGGCCACAGATACGCAGTATTTT

d_call: TRBD1
j_call: TRBJ2-7
clone_size: few
v_call: TRBV6-1
cdr3_aa: CASSDLSGTGDNEQYF
cdr3_nt: TGTGCCAGCAGTGATCTATCCGGGACAGGGGACAACGAGCAGTACTTC

d_call: TRBD1
j_call: TRBJ1-5
clone_size: -
v_call: TRBV27
cdr3_aa: CASSSGQAYNQPQHF
cdr3_nt: TGTGCCAGCAGTTCCGGACAGGCTTACAATCAGCCCCAGCATTTT

d_call: -
j_call: TRBJ2-7
clone_size: -
v_call: TRBV12-3/TRBV12-4
cdr3_aa: CASSLTGEDEQYF
cdr3_nt: TGTGCCAGCAGTTTAACTGGAGAGGACGAGCAGTACTTC

d_call: TRBD1
j_call: TRBJ1-1
clone_size: -
v_call: TRBV19
cdr3_aa: CATLNRGNFMNTEAFF
cdr3_nt: TGTGCCACTTTAAACAGGGGGAATTTCATGAACACTGAAGCTTTCTTT

d_call: -
j_call: TRBJ1-4
clone_size: -
v_call: TRBV12-3/TRBV12-4
cdr3_aa: CASRPPLATNEKLFF
cdr3_nt: TGTGCCAGCAGACCTCCCCTTGCAACTAATGAAAAACTGTTTTTT

d_call: -
j_call: TRBJ1-6
clone_size: -
v_call: TRBV6-5
cdr3_aa: CASSYRPTWNSPLHF
cdr3_nt: TGTGCCAGCAGTTATCGCCCCACCTGGAATTCACCCCTCCACTTT

d_call: -
j_call: TRBJ1-2
clone_size: few
v_call: TRBV7-9
cdr3_aa: CASSSGQRKTYGYTF
cdr3_nt: TGTGCCAGCAGCTCCGGACAAAGAAAAACCTATGGCTACACCTTC

d_call: -
j_call: TRBJ2-7
clone_size: few
v_call: TRBV6-1
cdr3_aa: CASSEAPSSYEQYF
cdr3_nt: TGTGCCAGCAGTGAAGCCCCATCCTCCTACGAGCAGTACTTC

d_call: -
j_call: TRBJ2-7
clone_size: -
v_call: TRBV4-1
cdr3_aa: CASSPRTGNSYEQYF
cdr3_nt: TGCGCCAGCAGCCCCAGGACTGGGAATTCCTACGAGCAGTACTTC

d_call: -
j_call: TRBJ1-5
clone_size: -
v_call: TRBV15
cdr3_aa: CATSRGPGATDQPQHF
cdr3_nt: TGTGCCACCAGCAGAGGCCCAGGGGCCACTGATCAGCCCCAGCATTTT

d_call: -
j_call: TRBJ1-1
clone_size: -
v_call: TRBV6-1
cdr3_aa: CASSYLGGFGGEAFF
cdr3_nt: TGTGCCAGCAGTTATCTGGGGGGGTTCGGTGGTGAAGCTTTCTTT

d_call: -
j_call: TRBJ1-5
clone_size: few
v_call: TRBV7-9
cdr3_aa: CASSPPRGQPQHF
cdr3_nt: TGTGCCAGCAGCCCGCCGAGGGGTCAGCCCCAGCATTTT

d_call: TRBD1
j_call: TRBJ1-1
clone_size: -
v_call: TRBV14
cdr3_aa: CASSQPGQGAYNTEAFF
cdr3_nt: TGTGCCAGCAGCCAACCCGGACAGGGGGCCTACAACACTGAAGCTTTCTTT

d_call: -
j_call: TRBJ2-5
clone_size: -
v_call: TRBV6-5
cdr3_aa: CVTTGDHQETQYF
cdr3_nt: TGTGTCACCACGGGGGACCACCAAGAGACCCAGTACTTC

d_call: -
j_call: TRBJ1-1
clone_size: -
v_call: TRBV6-1
cdr3_aa: CVSRKENTEAFF
cdr3_nt: TGTGTCAGCAGGAAGGAGAACACTGAAGCTTTCTTT

d_call: TRBD1
j_call: TRBJ2-5
clone_size: few
v_call: TRBV5-5
cdr3_aa: CASSDREETQYF
cdr3_nt: TGTGCCAGCAGCGACAGGGAAGAGACCCAGTACTTC

d_call: TRBD1
j_call: TRBJ2-7
clone_size: many
v_call: TRBV7-9
cdr3_aa: CASSSADRTGYEQYF
cdr3_nt: TGTGCCAGCAGCTCCGCAGATCGGACAGGCTACGAGCAGTACTTC

d_call: -
j_call: TRBJ2-1
clone_size: few
v_call: TRBV5-5
cdr3_aa: CASSLVLSGYRYNEQFF
cdr3_nt: TGTGCCAGCAGCTTGGTTCTCTCGGGCTACCGCTACAATGAGCAGTTCTTC

d_call: TRBD1
j_call: TRBJ1-2
clone_size: -
v_call: TRBV6-2/TRBV6-3
cdr3_aa: CASSYSRQGENYGYTF
cdr3_nt: TGTGCCAGCAGTTACTCGAGACAGGGGGAGAACTATGGCTACACCTTC

d_call: -
j_call: TRBJ1-3
clone_size: -
v_call: TRBV5-1
cdr3_aa: CASSLDHRLSGNTIYF
cdr3_nt: TGCGCCAGCAGCTTGGATCACCGTCTTAGTGGAAACACCATATATTTT

d_call: TRBD2
j_call: TRBJ2-5
clone_size: many
v_call: TRBV27
cdr3_aa: CASSPIGTSGGYQETQYF
cdr3_nt: TGTGCCAGCAGTCCTATCGGGACTAGCGGGGGGTACCAAGAGACCCAGTACTTC

d_call: -
j_call: TRBJ1-2
clone_size: -
v_call: TRBV6-8
cdr3_aa: CASTSETVPGYGYTF
cdr3_nt: TGTGCCAGCACCTCAGAGACAGTGCCGGGGTATGGCTACACCTTC

d_call: -
j_call: TRBJ1-1
clone_size: once
v_call: TRBV6-2/TRBV6-3
cdr3_aa: CASSYSQIRTEAFF
cdr3_nt: TGTGCCAGCAGTTACTCCCAAATTAGGACTGAAGCTTTCTTT

d_call: -
j_call: TRBJ1-2
clone_size: -
v_call: TRBV5-1
cdr3_aa: CASSSGDPGYTF
cdr3_nt: TGCGCCAGCAGCTCGGGGGACCCGGGCTACACCTTC

d_call: -
j_call: TRBJ1-1
clone_size: many
v_call: TRBV7-6
cdr3_aa: CASSQGWADTEAFF
cdr3_nt: TGTGCCAGCAGCCAAGGCTGGGCGGACACTGAAGCTTTCTTT

d_call: TRBD1
j_call: TRBJ2-1
clone_size: few
v_call: TRBV28
cdr3_aa: CASSSRLRQGGNEQFF
cdr3_nt: TGTGCCAGCAGTTCACGGCTCAGACAGGGGGGGAATGAGCAGTTCTTC

d_call: TRBD1
j_call: TRBJ2-2
clone_size: many
v_call: TRBV7-9
cdr3_aa: CASSLPGGENTGELFF
cdr3_nt: TGTGCCAGCAGCTTACCAGGGGGAGAGAACACCGGGGAGCTGTTTTTT

d_call: -
j_call: TRBJ2-1
clone_size: -
v_call: TRBV5-4
cdr3_aa: CASSGRDGPYNEQFF
cdr3_nt: TGTGCCAGCAGCGGGCGGGACGGACCCTACAATGAGCAGTTCTTC

d_call: -
j_call: TRBJ1-5
clone_size: few
v_call: TRBV9
cdr3_aa: CASGDQPQHF
cdr3_nt: TGTGCCTCGGGTGATCAGCCCCAGCATTTT

d_call: TRBD2
j_call: TRBJ2-3
clone_size: few
v_call: TRBV4-2
cdr3_aa: CASMPRTSLSNTQYF
cdr3_nt: TGTGCCAGCATGCCCCGGACTAGCCTCTCGAATACGCAGTATTTT

d_call: -
j_call: TRBJ2-1
clone_size: few
v_call: TRBV6-2/TRBV6-3
cdr3_aa: CAITRGQEQFF
cdr3_nt: TGTGCCATTACCAGGGGTCAAGAGCAGTTCTTC

d_call: -
j_call: TRBJ1-2
clone_size: -
v_call: TRBV5-4
cdr3_aa: CASIDRANYGYTF
cdr3_nt: TGTGCCAGTATTGACAGAGCTAACTATGGCTACACCTTC

d_call: -
j_call: TRBJ1-4
clone_size: -
v_call: TRBV27
cdr3_aa: CASRGTPTNEKLFF
cdr3_nt: TGTGCCAGCCGGGGGACCCCCACTAATGAAAAACTGTTTTTT

d_call: TRBD1
j_call: TRBJ2-6
clone_size: few
v_call: TRBV6-1
cdr3_aa: CASSVHRDRVSGANVLTF
cdr3_nt: TGTGCCAGCAGTGTTCACCGGGACAGGGTCTCTGGGGCCAACGTCCTGACTTTC

d_call: -
j_call: TRBJ1-4
clone_size: -
v_call: TRBV9
cdr3_aa: CASSPRVVGEKLFF
cdr3_nt: TGTGCCAGCAGCCCCCGGGTTGTTGGTGAAAAACTGTTTTTT

d_call: -
j_call: TRBJ1-5
clone_size: many
v_call: TRBV7-6
cdr3_aa: CASSLGPLWNQPQHF
cdr3_nt: TGTGCCAGCAGCTTAGGACCATTGTGGAATCAGCCCCAGCATTTT

d_call: -
j_call: TRBJ1-5
clone_size: few
v_call: TRBV7-9
cdr3_aa: CASSLEGRGPQHF
cdr3_nt: TGTGCCAGCAGCTTAGAAGGGCGGGGGCCCCAGCATTTT

d_call: TRBD1
j_call: TRBJ1-5
clone_size: few
v_call: TRBV28
cdr3_aa: CASCRPGQEVSNQPQHF
cdr3_nt: TGTGCCAGCTGTCGCCCGGGACAGGAGGTCAGCAATCAGCCCCAGCATTTT

d_call: -
j_call: TRBJ2-2
clone_size: many
v_call: TRBV7-6
cdr3_aa: CASSLMVSNTGELFF
cdr3_nt: TGTGCCAGCAGCTTAATGGTCTCGAACACCGGGGAGCTGTTTTTT

d_call: TRBD2
j_call: TRBJ2-3
clone_size: few
v_call: TRBV24-1
cdr3_aa: CATSDRGDFTDTQYF
cdr3_nt: TGTGCCACCAGTGACCGGGGGGACTTCACAGATACGCAGTATTTT

d_call: TRBD1
j_call: TRBJ2-1
clone_size: many
v_call: TRBV7-6
cdr3_aa: CASSQDRDRGQFF
cdr3_nt: TGTGCCAGCAGCCAAGACCGGGACAGGGGGCAGTTCTTC

d_call: -
j_call: TRBJ1-1
clone_size: many
v_call: TRBV7-2
cdr3_aa: CASSLSIGGYTEAFF
cdr3_nt: TGTGCCAGCAGCTTATCCATAGGCGGATACACTGAAGCTTTCTTT

d_call: -
j_call: TRBJ2-5
clone_size: -
v_call: TRBV7-2
cdr3_aa: CASSTQGGGARETQYF
cdr3_nt: TGTGCCAGCAGCACACAGGGGGGGGGGGCTCGAGAGACCCAGTACTTC

d_call: TRBD2
j_call: TRBJ2-1
clone_size: -
v_call: TRBV27
cdr3_aa: CASSPTSPGLALYNEQFF
cdr3_nt: TGTGCCAGCAGTCCTACCAGCCCGGGACTAGCCTTGTACAATGAGCAGTTCTTC

d_call: -
j_call: TRBJ2-4
clone_size: once
v_call: TRBV12-3/TRBV12-4
cdr3_aa: CASSPQRGQRGIYIQYF
cdr3_nt: TGTGCCAGCAGTCCGCAACGGGGGCAACGAGGCATTTACATTCAGTACTTC

d_call: TRBD2
j_call: TRBJ2-5
clone_size: few
v_call: TRBV7-6
cdr3_aa: CASSSSGRVETQYF
cdr3_nt: TGTGCCAGCAGCTCGTCAGGGAGGGTTGAGACCCAGTACTTC